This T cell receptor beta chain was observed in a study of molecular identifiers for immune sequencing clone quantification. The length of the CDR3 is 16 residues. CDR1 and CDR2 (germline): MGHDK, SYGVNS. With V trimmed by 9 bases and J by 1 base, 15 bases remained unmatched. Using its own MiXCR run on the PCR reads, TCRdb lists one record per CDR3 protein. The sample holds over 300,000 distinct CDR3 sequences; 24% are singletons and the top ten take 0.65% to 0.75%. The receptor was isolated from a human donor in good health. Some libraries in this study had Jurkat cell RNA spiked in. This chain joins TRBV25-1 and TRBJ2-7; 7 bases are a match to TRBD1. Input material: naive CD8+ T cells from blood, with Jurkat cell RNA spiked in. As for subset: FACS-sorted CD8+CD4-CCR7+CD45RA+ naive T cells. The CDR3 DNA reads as TGTGCCAGTCTAAGAAGAGGGGGCTGTATTTCCTACGAGCAGTACTTC. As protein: CASLRRGGCISYEQYF.